Below, 26 T cell receptor beta chains from the same sample are listed, as sequenced in a study of blood T cell repertoires in COVID-19. TCRdb's copy holds only in-frame clones and misses some; the assay was immunoSEQ multiplex PCR. The table shows 350,000 to 450,000 clones, with 85% occurring only once. What was sequenced was peripheral blood. The source is a woman aged 18-35 years with acute or convalescent COVID-19.

The chain uses TRBV6-5 and TRBJ2-3; D is perhaps TRBD2 (5 bases). CDR3 length: 15 amino acids. Germline V gene sequence: CDR1 MNHEY, CDR2 SVGAGI. V was cut by 2 bases and J by 3 bases, with 12 bases left in between. The CDR3 sequence: CASSYKGEITDTQYF. The CDR3, as DNA: TGTGCCAGCAGTTACAAGGGAGAGATAACAGATACGCAGTATTTT.

This clone has only one observation. The chain is built from TRBV30 and TRBJ1-6, with D perhaps matching TRBD1 (5 bases). Looked up from germline, CDR1 is GTSNPN and CDR2 is SVGIG (reference sequence). V dropped 1 base and J dropped 3 bases, with 10 bases sitting between them. The CDR3 loop spans 15 amino acids. This CDR3 reads CAWSAYRYYNSPLHF. Here the CDR3 DNA reads TGTGCCTGGAGTGCTTACAGGTACTATAATTCACCCCTCCACTTT.

The rearrangement links TRBV27 to TRBJ2-1; 10 bases are a match to TRBD2. Germline V CDR1 and CDR2: MNHEY, SMNVEV (reference sequence). V shed 3 bases, J shed 4 bases, and the junction held 9 bases outside the gene matches. This CDR3 has 17 residues. The CDR3 loop reads CASSLQSGTSVYNEQFF. CDR3 DNA sequence: TGTGCCAGCAGTTTGCAATCCGGGACTAGCGTTTACAATGAGCAGTTCTTC.

The chain has TRBV10-3 and TRBJ1-2; no definite D call. The V gene's germline CDR1 is ENHRY and CDR2 SYGVKD. The CDR3 has 17 amino acids. Trimming stripped 0 bases from V and 4 bases from J, with 18 bases between. The CDR3 here is CAISESETEQKIYGYTF. In nucleotides, the CDR3 is TGTGCCATCAGTGAGTCGGAAACGGAACAGAAAATCTATGGCTACACCTTC.

This sequence joins TRBV12-5 and TRBJ1-5, with TRBD1 as a possible D gene (5 bases). Germline CDR1 and CDR2: LGHNT and FRNRAP. The CDR3 has 13 residues. Trimming removed 7 bases from V and 8 bases from J, with 15 bases in between. In nucleotides, the CDR3 is TGTGCTAGTGCCCAGGACACGGAAGAGCCCCAGCATTTT. Protein product: CASAQDTEEPQHF.

The gene calls are TRBV16 and TRBJ2-6, with 11 bases lining up with TRBD1. Germline V gene lookup returns CDR1 KGHSY and CDR2 FQNENV. CDR3 length: 19 residues. V lost 1 base and J lost 3; bases outside the gene matches: 8. CDR3 sequence reads: CASSQLSWTGGSGANVLTF. The CDR3 coding sequence is TGTGCCAGCAGCCAATTATCTTGGACAGGGGGCAGTGGGGCCAACGTCCTGACTTTC.

Written as DNA, the CDR3 is TGTGCCAGCAGCCAAGATAAATGGGGGGAACACTACACCTTC. Protein product: CASSQDKWGEHYTF. The V and J genes are TRBV3-1 (or the pseudogene TRBV3-2) and TRBJ1-2, with a tentative D call TRBD1 (5 bases). The CDR3 is 14 amino acids. The V end was cut by 0 bases, the J end by 10 bases, with 15 bases between. Looked up from germline, CDR1 is LGHDT and CDR2 is YNNKEL (reference sequence).

The chain has TRBV10-3 and TRBJ1-4; D is uncertain. Germline-derived CDR1 and CDR2 are ENHRY and SYGVKD. Trimming stripped 6 bases from V and 3 bases from J, with 5 bases between. The length of the CDR3 is 12 residues. CDR3 sequence: CAIRDSNEKLFF. The CDR3 DNA follows: TGTGCCATCAGGGACTCTAATGAAAAACTGTTTTTT.

This CDR3 is CASSFSGGPDEQYF. CDR3 nucleotide sequence: TGTGCCAGCAGCTTTTCGGGGGGGCCCGACGAGCAGTACTTC. The chain employs TRBV9 and TRBJ2-7, with 8 bases aligning to TRBD2. Germline-derived CDR1 and CDR2 are SGDLS and YYNGEE. V shed 4 bases, J shed 5 bases, and the junction held 8 bases outside the gene matches. The CDR3 totals 14 residues.

As concerns this clone: Other DNA sequences in the same sample also yield this CDR3. The CDR3 bases are TGTGCCAGCAGCCATAACAGGAACACTGAAGCTTTCTTT. Translation gives CASSHNRNTEAFF. The gene calls are TRBV3-1 (or the pseudogene TRBV3-2) and TRBJ1-1; D unclear. V gave up 3 bases and J gave up 1 base, with 6 bases separating them. Germline CDR1 reads LGHDT; CDR2 reads YNNKEL (reference sequence). CDR3 length equals 13 residues.

V is TRBV7-2 and J is TRBJ1-2, with D hard to call. V lost 1 base to trimming and J lost 8 bases, with 14 bases between them. The CDR3 runs to 14 residues. Per germline, CDR1 SGHTA and CDR2 FQGNSA. The CDR3 protein is CASSLEPGSKGYTF. The DNA for the CDR3 is TGTGCCAGCAGCTTAGAACCGGGGAGTAAGGGCTACACCTTC. The full variable domain, rest sourced from reference TRBV7-2 and TRBJ1-2, is GAGVSQSPSNKVTEKGKDVELRCDPISGHTALYWYRQSLGQGLEFLIYFQGNSAPDKSGLPSDRFSAERTGGSVSTLTIQRTQQEDSAVYLCASSLEPGSKGYTFGSGTRLTVV.

The chain joins TRBV11-1 to TRBJ1-6, with 10 bases aligning to TRBD1. V shed 4 bases and J 7 bases; nucleotides not matched to a gene: 1. The CDR3 is 14 residues long. The germline V gene has CDR1 SGHAT and CDR2 FQDESV (reference sequence). The CDR3 DNA sequence: TGTGCCAGCAGCTGGGACAGGGGCAATTCACCCCTCCACTTT. Its translation is CASSWDRGNSPLHF.

This chain joins TRBV27 and TRBJ1-1; D is unclear. V lost 1 base to trimming and J lost 4 bases, with 7 bases between them. The CDR3 has 13 amino acids. In germline, CDR1 is MNHEY, CDR2 SMNVEV (reference sequence). This chain's CDR3 is CASSLWQSTEAFF. As DNA, the CDR3 is TGTGCCAGCAGTTTATGGCAAAGCACTGAAGCTTTCTTT.

The chain combines TRBV19 with TRBJ1-1; D is uncertain. The germline V gene encodes CDR1 LNHDA and CDR2 SQIVND (reference sequence). Trimming removed 4 bases from V and 0 bases from J, with 12 bases in between. This CDR3 comprises 15 residues. This CDR3 reads CASSTEQLMNTEAFF. Written as DNA, the CDR3 is TGTGCCAGTAGTACCGAACAGCTGATGAACACTGAAGCTTTCTTT. The variable domain in full, with the rest retrieved from reference TRBV19 and TRBJ1-1, is DGGITQSPKYLFRKEGQNVTLSCEQNLNHDAMYWYRQDPGQGLRLIYYSQIVNDFQKGDIAEGYSVSREKKESFPLTVTSAQKNPTAFYLCASSTEQLMNTEAFFGQGTRLTVV.

The CDR3 loop is CASSGTEDYEQYF. The CDR3 DNA reads as TGTGCCAGCAGTGGGACTGAGGATTACGAGCAGTACTTC. J is TRBJ2-7 and V is TRBV7-9, with a possible D match to TRBD2 (6 bases). Germline CDR1 is SEHNR and CDR2 is FQNEAQ (reference sequence). V was pared by 6 bases and J by 4 bases, with 13 bases between. The CDR3 is 13 amino acids. Full variable domain (missing parts from reference TRBV7-9 and TRBJ2-7): DTGVSQNPRHKITKRGQNVTFRCDPISEHNRLYWYRQTLGQGPEFLTYFQNEAQLEKSRLLSDRFSAERPKGSFSTLEIQRTEQGDSAMYLCASSGTEDYEQYFGPGTRLTVT.

The CDR3 coding sequence is TGTGCCAGCAGCTGGGGGGGACAGGTCAATTCACCCCTCCACTTT. It yields the protein CASSWGGQVNSPLHF. V is TRBV5-4 and J is TRBJ1-6, with 8 bases identical to TRBD1. The trim removed 3 bases at V and 7 bases at J, leaving 6 bases unmatched. This CDR3 has 15 amino acids. CDR1 and CDR2 (germline): SGHNT, YYREEE (reference sequence).

This rearrangement joins TRBV19 to TRBJ2-7, with a tentative D call TRBD1 (5 bases). Germline CDR1 and CDR2: LNHDA and SQIVND (reference sequence). The CDR3 spans 16 residues. Deletions cut 1 base from V and 2 bases from J, with 15 bases between. For the CDR3, the DNA is TGTGCCAGTAGTATAGTCAGGGCAGCTCACCCCTACGAGCAGTACTTC. It specifies CASSIVRAAHPYEQYF.

The chain uses TRBV28 and TRBJ2-7, with a tentative D call TRBD1 (5 bases). V lost 5 bases to trimming and J lost 2 bases, with 16 bases between them. This CDR3 region has 15 residues. CDR1 is MDHEN, CDR2 SYDVKM, per germline. CDR3 protein: CASSGYLGVAYEQYF. CDR3 coding DNA: TGTGCCAGCAGTGGTTATCTAGGGGTGGCCTACGAGCAGTACTTC.

Only one count was recorded for this clone. The chain links TRBV18 to TRBJ1-2; 11 nucleotides match TRBD1. The CDR3 length is 16 residues. CDR1 and CDR2 (germline): KGHSH, LQKENI. V was pared by 6 bases and J by 4 bases, with 10 bases of the junction left unmatched. CDR3 residues: CASSPSRDRGAYGYTF. The CDR3 DNA follows: TGTGCCAGCTCGCCTTCACGGGACAGGGGGGCCTATGGCTACACCTTC.

This rearrangement joins TRBV6-5 to TRBJ1-1; possible D gene TRBD1, 5 bases. Germline V lookup: CDR1 MNHEY, CDR2 SVGAGI. Trimming cost V 1 base and J 1 base, with 7 bases left between them. This CDR3 is 14 amino acids long. The CDR3 sequence: CASSYFGANTEAFF. The CDR3 DNA is TGTGCCAGCAGTTACTTTGGGGCGAACACTGAAGCTTTCTTT.

This chain joins TRBV18 and TRBJ2-7; 9 bases are a match to TRBD2. Germline assignment: CDR1 KGHSH and CDR2 LQKENI. J gave up 6 bases and V 1 base, and 4 bases lay outside the gene matches. This CDR3 has 14 residues. CDR3 protein: CASSPQREVSEQYF. The CDR3 DNA reads TGTGCCAGCTCACCACAGCGGGAGGTATCCGAGCAGTACTTC.

The V call is TRBV19, the J call TRBJ2-7; 7 bases map to TRBD1. From germline, CDR1 is LNHDA and CDR2 SQIVND (reference sequence). Trimming cost V 5 bases and J 2 bases; bases outside gene matches: 6. This CDR3 spans 14 amino acids. This chain's CDR3 is CASSDRVGPYEQYF. The CDR3 coding sequence is TGTGCCAGTAGTGACAGGGTGGGGCCCTACGAGCAGTACTTC.

The chain links TRBV27 to TRBJ2-7, with D possibly being TRBD1 (5 bases). Between the trimmed V and J ends, which lost 7 bases and 7 bases, there was a span of 20 bases. This CDR3 has 14 amino acids. In germline, CDR1 is MNHEY, CDR2 SMNVEV (reference sequence). CDR3 region: CASNPTGMAGEQYF. CDR3 sequence (DNA): TGTGCCAGCAACCCCACCGGTATGGCAGGGGAGCAGTACTTC.

The rearrangement uses TRBV27 and TRBJ2-1, with 7 bases lining up with TRBD2. V lost 11 bases to trimming and J lost 1 base; unmatched junction nucleotides: 14. The CDR3 is made up of 16 amino acids. CDR1 and CDR2 from the germline V gene are MNHEY and SMNVEV (reference sequence). The CDR3 bases are TGTGCCTCCCAGGGCCATCGGCGGGGGTCCTACAATGAGCAGTTCTTC. It yields the protein CASQGHRRGSYNEQFF.

This clone was seen just once. This sample also contains other DNA sequences that code for the same CDR3. The CDR3 nucleotides read TGTGCCACCAGTGATCCAGACAGGAACTATGGCTACACCTTC. Translation gives CATSDPDRNYGYTF. The chain is built from TRBV24-1 and TRBJ1-2; TRBD1 might be the D (6 bases). There are 14 residues in the CDR3. CDR1 and CDR2 (germline): KGHDR, SFDVKD. The ends were cut back, 3 bases at V and 2 bases at J, with 9 bases in the middle.

The CDR3 region is CASRRDLNSPLHF. In nucleotides, the CDR3 is TGTGCCAGCAGAAGGGACTTGAATTCACCCCTCCACTTT. The rearrangement joins TRBV2 to TRBJ1-6; TRBD1 might be the D (5 bases). With 6 bases removed from V and 7 bases from J, the gap between germline ends came to 10 bases. Germline CDR1 and CDR2: SNHLY and FYNNEI. The CDR3 spans 13 residues.